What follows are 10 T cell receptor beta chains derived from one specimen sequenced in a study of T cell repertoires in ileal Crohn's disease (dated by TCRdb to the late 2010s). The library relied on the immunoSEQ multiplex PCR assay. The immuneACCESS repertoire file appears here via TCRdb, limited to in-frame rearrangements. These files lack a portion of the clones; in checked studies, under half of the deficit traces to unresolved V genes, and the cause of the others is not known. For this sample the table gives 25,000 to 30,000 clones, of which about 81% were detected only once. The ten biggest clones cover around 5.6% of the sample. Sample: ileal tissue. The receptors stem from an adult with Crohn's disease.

The CDR3 loop is CASSLRGGPGDTQYF. The CDR3 region has the DNA TGTGCCAGCAGCTTGCGGGGGGGCCCTGGAGATACGCAGTATTTT. This rearrangement joins TRBV5-6 to TRBJ2-3, with 8 bases identical to TRBD2. This CDR3 comprises 15 residues. The trim removed 1 base at V and 5 bases at J, leaving 6 bases unmatched. CDR1 and CDR2 from the germline V gene are SGHDT and YYEEEE.

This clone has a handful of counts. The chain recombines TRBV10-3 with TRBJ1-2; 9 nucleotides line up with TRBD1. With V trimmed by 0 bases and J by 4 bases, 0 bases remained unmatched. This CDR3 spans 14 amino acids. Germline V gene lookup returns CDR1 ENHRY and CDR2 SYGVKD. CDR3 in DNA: TGTGCCATCAGTGAGTCGACAGGGGGCTATGGCTACACCTTC. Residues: CAISESTGGYGYTF.

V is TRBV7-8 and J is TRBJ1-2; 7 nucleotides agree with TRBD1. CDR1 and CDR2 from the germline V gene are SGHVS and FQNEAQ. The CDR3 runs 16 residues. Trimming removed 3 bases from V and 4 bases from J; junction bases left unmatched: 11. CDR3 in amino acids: CASSLVLGRGSYGYTF. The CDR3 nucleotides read TGTGCCAGCAGCTTGGTTTTGGGCAGGGGGTCCTATGGCTACACCTTC.

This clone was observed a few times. This CDR3 is CASSPGTGDYNEQFF. The CDR3 nucleotides read TGCGCCAGCAGCCCGGGGACAGGGGACTACAATGAGCAGTTCTTC. This sequence joins TRBV4-3 and TRBJ2-1; TRBD1 agrees at 10 bases. Germline V gene lookup returns CDR1 LGHNA and CDR2 YSLEER. Losses at the gene ends were 4 bases for V and 3 bases for J; bases not matched to a gene: 3. This CDR3 contains 15 residues.

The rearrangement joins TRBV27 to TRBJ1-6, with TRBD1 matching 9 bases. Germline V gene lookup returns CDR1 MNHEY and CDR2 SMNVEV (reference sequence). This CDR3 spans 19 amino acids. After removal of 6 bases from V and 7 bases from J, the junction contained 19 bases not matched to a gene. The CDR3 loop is CASSQTGGSTHHGNSPLHF. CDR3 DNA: TGTGCCAGCAGCCAAACAGGGGGCTCGACTCATCATGGAAATTCACCCCTCCACTTT.

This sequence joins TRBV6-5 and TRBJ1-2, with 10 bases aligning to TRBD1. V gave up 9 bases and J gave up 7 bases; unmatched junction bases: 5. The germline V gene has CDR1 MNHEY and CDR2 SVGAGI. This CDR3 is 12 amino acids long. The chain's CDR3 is CARGGQGLGYTF. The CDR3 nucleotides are TGTGCCAGGGGGGGACAGGGGCTTGGCTACACCTTC.

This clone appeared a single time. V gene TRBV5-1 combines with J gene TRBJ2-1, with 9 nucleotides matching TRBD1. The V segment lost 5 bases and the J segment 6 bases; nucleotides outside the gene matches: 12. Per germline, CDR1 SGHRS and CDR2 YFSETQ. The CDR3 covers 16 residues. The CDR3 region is CASSQTGGTVGNEQFF. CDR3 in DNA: TGCGCCAGCAGTCAGACAGGGGGAACCGTAGGCAATGAGCAGTTCTTC.

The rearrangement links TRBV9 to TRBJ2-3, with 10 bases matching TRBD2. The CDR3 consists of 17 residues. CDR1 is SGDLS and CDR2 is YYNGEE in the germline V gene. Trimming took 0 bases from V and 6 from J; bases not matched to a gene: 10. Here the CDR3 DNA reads TGTGCCAGCAGCGTAGATGATAGCGGGGGGCCCAACGATACGCAGTATTTT. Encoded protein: CASSVDDSGGPNDTQYF.

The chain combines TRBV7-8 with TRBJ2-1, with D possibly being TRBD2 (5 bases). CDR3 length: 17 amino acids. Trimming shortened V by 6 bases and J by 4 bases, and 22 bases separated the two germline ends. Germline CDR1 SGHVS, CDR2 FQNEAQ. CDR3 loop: CASSFGRRWVVYNEQFF. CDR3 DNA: TGTGCCAGCAGTTTCGGACGGAGGTGGGTCGTATACAATGAGCAGTTCTTC.

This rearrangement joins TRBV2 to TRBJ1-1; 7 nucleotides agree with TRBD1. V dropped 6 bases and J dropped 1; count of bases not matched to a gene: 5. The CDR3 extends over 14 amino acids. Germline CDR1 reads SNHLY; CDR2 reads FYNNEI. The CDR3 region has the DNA TGTGCCAGCAGGGGGACAGCCCAGAACACTGAAGCTTTCTTT. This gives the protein CASRGTAQNTEAFF.